This T cell receptor beta chain was retrieved from a study of monozygotic twins with inflammatory bowel disease. Findings and limits, study-wide: Possibly because of limited power, concordant and discordant twins showed no difference in repertoire similarity.

Points on this clonotype: Its cognate antigen is unknown.

Reprocessing the 5' RACE reads, TCRdb reports a single entry for every CDR3 protein and omits DNA. This sample's clone table lists 110,000 to 150,000 distinct CDR3 sequences. The receptor comes from a human donor with ulcerative colitis or Crohn's disease, or a healthy co-twin of an affected twin (not recorded which). The material sequenced was blood.

The CDR3: CASSPLLGDGGTKLFF. The chain recombines TRBV7-2 with TRBJ1-4; TCRdb's D call of TRBD1 is untestable without DNA. The CDR3 spans 16 residues. CDR1 is SGHTA, CDR2 FQGNSA, per germline.